This T cell receptor beta chain was sequenced for a study of cytomegalovirus exposure and HLA in healthy donors. The study, taken as a whole, reports: Presence/absence analyses took donor sequencing depth as roughly uniform. Accurate prediction of most subjects' HLA-A and HLA-B alleles from TCR beta sequences was reported. Equally common other TCR beta chains were less clonally expanded than HLA-associated ones, a later analysis found. Differences between HLA loci emerged in a later analysis of TCR association rates, with DRB1 most and HLA-C fewest.

Germline CDR1 and CDR2: SGHDN and FVKESK. This CDR3 region has 11 residues. V dropped 4 bases and J dropped 9 bases, with 10 bases sitting between them. In the PCR, 60 Vbeta and 13 Jbeta primers were used. Here immunoSEQ multiplex PCR was the method, and the copy in TCRdb shows in-frame clones only, minus some. The table for this sample gives 90,000 to 100,000 clones. Details on this clone: Its antigen is unknown.

V gene TRBV14 combines with J gene TRBJ2-7; D unresolved. The sequenced sample consisted of PBMCs. This receptor was taken from a woman aged 25 to 39 in good health and CMV-seronegative. In DNA, the CDR3 is TGTGCCAGCAGCCTTCGCAGAACGCAGTACTTC. This gives the protein CASSLRRTQYF.